The 28 T cell receptor beta chains listed next were all sequenced from one sample in a study of OX40 agonist ivuxolimab in advanced cancers. Assay used: immunoSEQ multiplex PCR; TCRdb lists only in-frame clones, some missing. The data hold tens of thousands of clones, with about 80% observed a single time. Specimen: CD4+ or CD8+ T cells sorted from blood, collected in a trial of the OX40 agonist ivuxolimab. The source of these receptors is an adult with an advanced solid tumor such as melanoma, head and neck, liver or kidney cancer.

This chain uses TRBV19 with TRBJ1-6, with unresolved D. CDR3 length: 14 amino acids. Deletions cut 5 bases from V and 16 bases from J, with 21 bases between. Germline V gives CDR1 LNHDA, CDR2 SQIVND (reference sequence). DNA for the CDR3: TGTGCCAGTAGTTCTTCGCGGTCGTCAGGATGGCTCCACTTT. Its protein product is CASSSSRSSGWLHF.

The rearrangement links TRBV5-1 to TRBJ2-2, with 7 positions matching TRBD1. The CDR3 length is 15 residues. Trimming cost V 4 bases and J 3 bases; bases outside gene matches: 6. CDR1 and CDR2 (germline): SGHRS, YFSETQ. The CDR3 nucleotides read TGCGCCAGCAGCCCGACAGGGAGAGACACCGGGGAGCTGTTTTTT. This encodes CASSPTGRDTGELFF. Variable domain in full (rest from reference TRBV5-1 and TRBJ2-2): KAGVTQTPRYLIKTRGQQVTLSCSPISGHRSVSWYQQTPGQGLQFLFEYFSETQRNKGNFPGRFSGRQFSNSRSEMNVSTLELGDSALYLCASSPTGRDTGELFFGEGSRLTVL.

The rearrangement links TRBV5-1 to TRBJ1-1; D uncertain. Germline CDR1 SGHRS, CDR2 YFSETQ. Deletions cut 2 bases from V and 5 bases from J, with 13 bases between. CDR3 length: 14 residues. The CDR3 loop is CASSLGVSGTEAFF. CDR3 DNA: TGCGCCAGCAGCTTAGGTGTCAGCGGGACTGAAGCTTTCTTT.

This clone was recorded only once. V and J are TRBV18 and TRBJ2-1, with TRBD2 matching over 8 bases. This CDR3 has 15 residues. Trimming at V came to 5 bases and at J to 4 bases, leaving 7 bases not matched to a gene. CDR1 and CDR2 from the germline V gene are KGHSH and LQKENI. The CDR3: CASSSAGTSYNEQFF. The CDR3 DNA sequence: TGTGCCAGCTCATCGGCCGGGACTAGTTACAATGAGCAGTTCTTC.

This clone was counted once. This rearrangement joins TRBV14 to TRBJ2-5; a possible D gene is TRBD1 (6 bases). The germline gives CDR1 SGHDN, CDR2 FVKESK. The V and J ends lost 3 bases and 8 bases respectively, with 13 bases between them. The CDR3 loop spans 13 amino acids. The CDR3 DNA sequence: TGTGCCAGCAGCCACACAGGGAGCGGTACCCAGTACTTC. Residues: CASSHTGSGTQYF.

The gene calls are TRBV27 and TRBJ2-1, with D unresolved. Germline values: CDR1 MNHEY, CDR2 SMNVEV (reference sequence). V was cut by 0 bases and J by 9 bases, with 12 bases left in between. The CDR3 has 14 amino acids. The CDR3 nucleotides are TGTGCCAGCAGTTTATCAATGCTAGTGGGTGAGCAGTTCTTC. It is translated as CASSLSMLVGEQFF.

This clone has a single count. The V gene is TRBV18, the J gene TRBJ1-5, with 8 bases lining up with TRBD1. Germline values: CDR1 KGHSH, CDR2 LQKENI. CDR3 length: 18 residues. Trimming took 6 bases from V and 3 from J; bases not matched to a gene: 16. The CDR3 DNA reads TGTGCCAGCTCGCCCAGGCAAACCAGGGGGCCCTTCAATCAGCCCCAGCATTTT. Protein product: CASSPRQTRGPFNQPQHF. Looking up the rest from reference TRBV18 and TRBJ1-5 gives the full variable domain: NAGVMQNPRHLVRRRGQEARLRCSPMKGHSHVYWYRQLPEEGLKFMVYLQKENIIDESGMPKERFSAEFPKEGPSILRIQQVVRGDSAAYFCASSPRQTRGPFNQPQHFGDGTRLSIL.

V gene TRBV5-6 combines with J gene TRBJ2-1; perhaps TRBD1 as D (5 bases). This CDR3 spans 11 amino acids. The V end was cut by 3 bases, the J end by 14 bases, with 12 bases between. Germline CDR1 and CDR2: SGHDT and YYEEEE. The CDR3 loop is CASSSLVGEFF. Here the CDR3 DNA reads TGTGCCAGCAGCTCCCTGGTAGGGGAGTTCTTC.

With respect to this clone: Distinct nucleotide sequences in the sample also encode this CDR3. The chain joins TRBV6-5 to TRBJ1-2; a possible D gene is TRBD1 (5 bases). Germline CDR1 reads MNHEY; CDR2 reads SVGAGI. This CDR3 has 11 residues. V gave up 6 bases and J gave up 5 bases, with 7 bases separating them. Here the CDR3 reads CASSPGYGYTF. In DNA form, the CDR3 reads TGTGCCAGCAGCCCAGGGTATGGCTACACCTTC.

The chain combines TRBV21-1 with TRBJ2-5; TRBD1, the table's D call, was not compared with the DNA. TRBV21-1 is shown as a pseudogene. There are 15 residues in the CDR3. The CDR3 sequence is CASSLDRGYQETQYF. The CDR3 nucleotides are TGTGCCAGCAGCTTAGACAGGGGGTACCAAGAGACCCAGTACTTC.

V and J are TRBV7-8 and TRBJ1-5; D remains ambiguous. Trimming cost V 1 base and J 2 bases, with 9 bases left between them. Germline lookup yields CDR1 SGHVS and CDR2 FQNEAQ. This CDR3 is 15 amino acids long. DNA of the CDR3: TGTGCCAGCAGCTTAGGGTCCGGGGGCAATCAGCCCCAGCATTTT. Translation: CASSLGSGGNQPQHF. Based on the CDR3 plus reference TRBV7-8 and TRBJ1-5, the full variable domain is GAGVSQSPRYKVAKRGQDVALRCDPISGHVSLFWYQQALGQGPEFLTYFQNEAQLDKSGLPSDRFFAERPEGSVSTLKIQRTQQEDSAVYLCASSLGSGGNQPQHFGDGTRLSIL.

V is TRBV7-9 and J is TRBJ1-2; the match to TRBD1 covers 7 bases. The germline V gene encodes CDR1 SEHNR and CDR2 FQNEAQ (reference sequence). The CDR3 is made up of 15 amino acids. The junction had 7 bases not matched to a gene; V was cut back by 0 bases and J by 6 bases. CDR3 sequence reads: CASSLAGQDRHGYTF. The CDR3, as DNA: TGTGCCAGCAGCTTAGCCGGACAGGACCGCCATGGCTACACCTTC.

CDR3 sequence: CASSPNSGSHEQYF. As DNA, the CDR3 is TGTGCCAGCAGCCCTAATAGCGGGAGCCACGAGCAGTACTTC. The rearrangement joins TRBV7-3 to TRBJ2-7; 9 bases match TRBD2. CDR1 is SGHTA and CDR2 is FQGTGA in the germline V gene. This CDR3 spans 14 amino acids. Germline trimming cut 5 bases from V and 5 bases from J; bases unmatched to any gene: 7.

Worth noting for this clone: Other DNA sequences in the sample encode the same CDR3. J is TRBJ2-1 and V is TRBV5-1; 9 bases map to TRBD2. The V gene end was trimmed by 4 bases and the J gene end by 2 bases; junction bases not matched to a gene: 4. Germline CDR1 SGHRS, CDR2 YFSETQ. This CDR3 region has 15 residues. The CDR3 DNA reads TGCGCCAGCAGCGTAAGCGGGGGGACCTACAATGAGCAGTTCTTC. Protein sequence: CASSVSGGTYNEQFF.

This clone was picked up a small number of times. The chain employs TRBV5-4 and TRBJ2-5; 7 bases are shared with TRBD2. The germline V gene encodes CDR1 SGHNT and CDR2 YYREEE (reference sequence). The CDR3 spans 13 residues. V lost 0 bases and J lost 5; bases outside the gene matches: 1. CDR3 sequence (DNA): TGTGCCAGCAGCTTGGCCGGGGGGGAGACCCAGTACTTC. This gives the protein CASSLAGGETQYF. Full variable domain (missing parts from reference TRBV5-4 and TRBJ2-5): ETGVTQSPTHLIKTRGQQVTLRCSSQSGHNTVSWYQQALGQGPQFIFQYYREEENGRGNFPPRFSGLQFPNYSSELNVNALELDDSALYLCASSLAGGETQYFGPGTRLLVL.

The CDR3 region is CASSECSTATEGGEQYV. The CDR3 DNA reads TGCGCCAGCAGTGAGTGTTCGACAGCAACCGAGGGGGGCGAGCAGTACGTC. V usage is TRBV10-1 and J usage is TRBJ2-7, with D possibly being TRBD1 or TRBD2 (6 bases each). From germline, CDR1 is WNHNN and CDR2 SYGVQD (reference sequence). This CDR3 contains 17 residues. Trimming pared 1 base from V and 6 bases from J, leaving 22 bases between.

This clone was seen only once. This chain joins TRBV13 and TRBJ1-3, with D possibly being TRBD1 (5 bases). CDR1 is PRHDT, CDR2 FYEKMQ, per germline (reference sequence). This CDR3 has 17 amino acids. V dropped 1 base and J dropped 2 bases, with 15 bases sitting between them. In nucleotides, the CDR3 is TGTGCCAGCAGCTTAGCGTCGGGGGTTAATGCTGGAAACACCATATATTTT. Translation: CASSLASGVNAGNTIYF.

The J gene is TRBJ2-1, the V gene TRBV4-1; 15 positions agree with TRBD2. The trim removed 5 bases at V and 6 bases at J, leaving 8 bases unmatched. The CDR3 consists of 17 residues. The germline gives CDR1 MGHRA, CDR2 YSYEKL. CDR3 sequence (DNA): TGCGCCAGCAGCGACATGAGGGGACTAGCGGGGGGCAATGAGCAGTTCTTC. It codes for CASSDMRGLAGGNEQFF.

The V gene is TRBV29-1, the J gene TRBJ2-3; unclear D gene. Germline CDR1 SQVTM, CDR2 ANQGSEA. This CDR3 contains 13 residues. V shed 5 bases and J shed 1 base, with 10 bases lying between them. The CDR3 sequence: CSVTETRTDTQYF. The CDR3 nucleotides are TGCAGCGTTACTGAGACCCGCACAGATACGCAGTATTTT.

The chain combines TRBV5-1 with TRBJ2-7; 7 bases align to TRBD1. This CDR3 is built from 16 residues. Germline-derived CDR1 and CDR2 are SGHRS and YFSETQ. Trimming cost V 7 bases and J 5 bases; bases outside gene matches: 18. This chain's CDR3 is CASLKGPGGSPNEQYF. The CDR3 coding sequence is TGCGCCAGCTTGAAAGGCCCAGGGGGTTCCCCTAACGAGCAGTACTTC.

V gene TRBV9 combines with J gene TRBJ1-1; 8 bases fit TRBD1. The ends lost 4 bases at V and 2 bases at J; junction bases unmatched: 7. This CDR3 contains 15 residues. Germline V CDR1 and CDR2: SGDLS, YYNGEE. The CDR3 DNA follows: TGTGCCAGCAGCCTGGGACAGGCGACCAACACTGAAGCTTTCTTT. Translation gives CASSLGQATNTEAFF.

Here the CDR3 DNA reads TGTGCCAGCAGCTACTCCGGGAATCAAAGATGCACCTTC. It specifies CASSYSGNQRCTF. V usage is TRBV7-9 and J usage is TRBJ1-2; D ambiguous. Germline loops: CDR1 SEHNR, CDR2 FQNEAQ (reference sequence). Trimming left V 4 bases short and J 13 bases short, with 19 bases between. The CDR3 is made up of 13 amino acids.

The V call is TRBV11-2, the J call TRBJ1-4; perhaps TRBD1 as D (5 bases). The germline CDR1 and CDR2 sequences are SGHAT and FQNNGV. The CDR3 has 13 residues. The V gene lost 3 bases and the J gene lost 8 bases, with 10 bases spanning the gap. The chain's CDR3 is CASSFRDGEKLFF. The DNA of the CDR3 is TGTGCCAGCAGCTTCCGGGACGGGGAAAAACTGTTTTTT.

The V and J genes are TRBV7-9 and TRBJ2-3; D may be TRBD1 (5 bases). V was trimmed by 3 bases and J by 2 bases, leaving 18 bases between them. This CDR3 is 17 amino acids long. Germline V gene data show CDR1 as SEHNR and CDR2 as FQNEAQ (reference sequence). The CDR3 spells CASSFPGRAYITDTQYF. The CDR3, as DNA: TGTGCCAGCAGCTTCCCGGGCAGGGCCTACATCACAGATACGCAGTATTTT.

The chain carries TRBV6-1 and TRBJ2-1; TRBD1 might be the D (7 bases). With 6 bases removed from V and 12 bases from J, the gap between germline ends came to 9 bases. Germline values: CDR1 MNHNS, CDR2 SASEGT. The CDR3 has 10 residues. The CDR3 sequence is CASSQGGQFF. Here the CDR3 DNA reads TGTGCCAGCAGCCAGGGGGGGCAGTTCTTC.

V is TRBV7-3 and J is TRBJ1-2, with D possibly being TRBD1 (5 bases). V was pared by 8 bases and J by 4 bases, with 14 bases between. The CDR3 totals 13 residues. Germline loops: CDR1 SGHTA, CDR2 FQGTGA. The CDR3 spells CASHIRQCYGYTF. In DNA, the CDR3 is TGTGCCAGCCACATTAGACAGTGCTATGGCTACACCTTC. Full variable domain (remainder filled in from reference TRBV7-3 and TRBJ1-2): GAGVSQTPSNKVTEKGKYVELRCDPISGHTALYWYRQSLGQGPEFLIYFQGTGAADDSGLPNDRFFAVRPEGSVSTLKIQRTERGDSAVYLCASHIRQCYGYTFGSGTRLTVV.

The chain is built from TRBV28 and TRBJ1-1; D is uncertain. This CDR3 contains 14 residues. Germline V gives CDR1 MDHEN, CDR2 SYDVKM. Trimming pared 4 bases from V and 5 bases from J, leaving 14 bases between. CDR3 bases: TGTGCCAGCAGTTCCGGGCCTGCGGGAACTGAAGCTTTCTTT. Translated, it gives CASSSGPAGTEAFF.

The CDR3 region is CASSFERGGLNGYTF. The DNA for the CDR3 is TGTGCCAGCAGTTTTGAAAGGGGGGGCTTAAATGGCTACACCTTC. The chain links TRBV28 to TRBJ1-2; D may be TRBD1 (6 bases). The CDR3 covers 15 residues. The ends were cut back, 3 bases at V and 6 bases at J, with 17 bases in the middle. From germline, CDR1 is MDHEN and CDR2 SYDVKM.